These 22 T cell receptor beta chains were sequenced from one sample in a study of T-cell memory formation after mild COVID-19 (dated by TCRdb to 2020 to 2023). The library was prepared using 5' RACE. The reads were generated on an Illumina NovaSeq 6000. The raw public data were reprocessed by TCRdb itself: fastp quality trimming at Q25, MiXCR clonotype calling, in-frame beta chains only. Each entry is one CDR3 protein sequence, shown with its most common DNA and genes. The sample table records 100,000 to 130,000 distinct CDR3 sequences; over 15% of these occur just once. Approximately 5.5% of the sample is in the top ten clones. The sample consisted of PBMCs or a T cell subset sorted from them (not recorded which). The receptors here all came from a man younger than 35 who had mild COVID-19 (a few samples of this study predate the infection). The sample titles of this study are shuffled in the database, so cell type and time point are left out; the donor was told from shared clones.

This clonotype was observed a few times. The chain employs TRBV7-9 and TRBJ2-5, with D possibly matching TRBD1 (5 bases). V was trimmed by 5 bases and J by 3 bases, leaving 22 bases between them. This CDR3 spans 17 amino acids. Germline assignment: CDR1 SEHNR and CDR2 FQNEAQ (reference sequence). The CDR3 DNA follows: TGTGCCAGCAGCCGAGAGATGAGTGTGCAGGGTGAAGAGACCCAGTACTTC. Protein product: CASSREMSVQGEETQYF.

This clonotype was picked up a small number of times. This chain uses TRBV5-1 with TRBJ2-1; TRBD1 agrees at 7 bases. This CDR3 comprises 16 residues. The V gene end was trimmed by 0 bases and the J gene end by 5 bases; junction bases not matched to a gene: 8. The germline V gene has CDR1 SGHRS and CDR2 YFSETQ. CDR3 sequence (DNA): TGCGCCAGCAGCTTGGGCGACAGGGCAATCAACAATGAGCAGTTCTTC. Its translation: CASSLGDRAINNEQFF.

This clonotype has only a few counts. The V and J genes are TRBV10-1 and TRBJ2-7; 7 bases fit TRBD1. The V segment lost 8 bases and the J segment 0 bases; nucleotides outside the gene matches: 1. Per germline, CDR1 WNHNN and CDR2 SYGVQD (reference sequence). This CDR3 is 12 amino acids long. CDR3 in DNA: TGCGCCAGCGGGGACAGCTCCTACGAGCAGTACGTC. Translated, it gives CASGDSSYEQYV.

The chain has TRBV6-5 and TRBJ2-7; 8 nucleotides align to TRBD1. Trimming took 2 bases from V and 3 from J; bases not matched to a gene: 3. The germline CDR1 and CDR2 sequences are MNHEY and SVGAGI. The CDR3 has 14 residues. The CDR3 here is CASSYNRGDYEQYF. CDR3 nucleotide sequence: TGTGCCAGCAGTTACAACAGGGGGGACTACGAGCAGTACTTC.

The DNA of the CDR3 is TGTGCCACCGGAGTAACAGGGTTCACTGAAGCTTTCTTT. This gives the protein CATGVTGFTEAFF. The chain has TRBV15 and TRBJ1-1, with D perhaps matching TRBD1 (6 bases). Looked up from germline, CDR1 is LNHNV and CDR2 is YYDKDF (reference sequence). The V end lost 8 bases, the J end lost 4 bases, and 14 bases lay between the germline ends. This CDR3 is built from 13 residues.

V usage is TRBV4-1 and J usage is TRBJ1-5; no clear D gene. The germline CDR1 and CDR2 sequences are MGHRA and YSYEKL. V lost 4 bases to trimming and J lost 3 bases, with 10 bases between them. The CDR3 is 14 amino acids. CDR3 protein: CASSRWADNQPQHF. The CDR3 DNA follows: TGCGCCAGCAGCCGATGGGCCGACAATCAGCCCCAGCATTTT.

The CDR3 spells CASSQDDLLTQPPWQYV. CDR3 DNA: TGCGCCAGCAGCCAAGATGATTTGCTCACGCAGCCTCCGTGGCAGTACGTC. The rearrangement links TRBV4-3 to TRBJ2-7; D is unclear. Between the trimmed V and J ends, which lost 0 bases and 9 bases, there was a span of 24 bases. This CDR3 comprises 17 residues. Germline V gene lookup returns CDR1 LGHNA and CDR2 YSLEER.

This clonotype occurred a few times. CDR3 in amino acids: CASPLGAGTGGPQYF. In nucleotides, the CDR3 is TGTGCCAGCCCCTTGGGGGCCGGGACAGGGGGTCCGCAGTACTTC. V is TRBV12-3 or TRBV12-4 and J is TRBJ2-7, with 11 bases aligning to TRBD1. V trimming: 8 bases; J trimming: 9 bases; junction bases outside the gene matches: 15. The CDR3 consists of 15 residues.

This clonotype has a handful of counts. The CDR3 sequence is CASSPTGVNEQFF. The CDR3, as DNA: TGTGCCAGCAGTCCTACAGGGGTCAATGAGCAGTTCTTC. V usage is TRBV12-3 or TRBV12-4 and J usage is TRBJ2-1; TRBD1 agrees at 7 bases. The J segment lost 6 bases and the V segment lost 5 bases, leaving 4 bases of the junction unmatched. This CDR3 region has 13 residues.

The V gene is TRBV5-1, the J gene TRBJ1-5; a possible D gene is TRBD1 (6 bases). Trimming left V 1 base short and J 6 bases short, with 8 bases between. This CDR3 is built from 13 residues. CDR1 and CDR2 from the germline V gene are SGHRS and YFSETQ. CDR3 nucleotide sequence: TGCGCCAGCAGCTTGTCAGGGGCTCAGCCCCAGCATTTT. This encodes CASSLSGAQPQHF.

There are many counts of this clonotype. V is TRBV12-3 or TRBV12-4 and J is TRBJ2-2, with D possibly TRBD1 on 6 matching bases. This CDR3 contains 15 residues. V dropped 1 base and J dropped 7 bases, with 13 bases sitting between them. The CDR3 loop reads CASSLGRQGSGELFF. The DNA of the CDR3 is TGTGCCAGCAGTTTAGGGCGGCAGGGGAGCGGGGAGCTGTTTTTT.

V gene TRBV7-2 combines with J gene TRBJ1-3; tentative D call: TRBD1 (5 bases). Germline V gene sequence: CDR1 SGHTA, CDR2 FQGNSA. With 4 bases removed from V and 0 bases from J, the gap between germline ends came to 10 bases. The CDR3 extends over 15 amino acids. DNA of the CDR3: TGTGCCAGCAGCTCCAGGGTTAGCTCTGGAAACACCATATATTTT. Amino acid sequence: CASSSRVSSGNTIYF.

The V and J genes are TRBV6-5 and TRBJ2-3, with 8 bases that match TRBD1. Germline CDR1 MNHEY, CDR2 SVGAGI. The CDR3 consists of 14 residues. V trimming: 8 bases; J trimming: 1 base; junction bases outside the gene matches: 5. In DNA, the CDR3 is TGTGCCAGCGGTACGACAGGGGGCACAGATACGCAGTATTTT. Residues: CASGTTGGTDTQYF.

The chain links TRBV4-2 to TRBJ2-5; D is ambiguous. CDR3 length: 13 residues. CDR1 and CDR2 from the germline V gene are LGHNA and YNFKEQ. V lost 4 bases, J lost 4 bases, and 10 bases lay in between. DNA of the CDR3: TGTGCCAGCAGCCCTCAGATCCCAGAGACCCAGTACTTC. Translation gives CASSPQIPETQYF.

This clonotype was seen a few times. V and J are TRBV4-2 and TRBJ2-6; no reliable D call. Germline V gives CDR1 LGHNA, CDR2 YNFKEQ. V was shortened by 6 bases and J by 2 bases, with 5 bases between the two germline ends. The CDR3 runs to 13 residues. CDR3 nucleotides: TGTGCCAGCAGTCGTACTGGGGCCAACGTCCTGACTTTC. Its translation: CASSRTGANVLTF.

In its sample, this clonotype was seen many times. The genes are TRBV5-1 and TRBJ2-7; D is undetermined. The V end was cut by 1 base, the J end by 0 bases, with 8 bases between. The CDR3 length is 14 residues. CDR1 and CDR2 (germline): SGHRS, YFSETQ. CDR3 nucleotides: TGCGCCAGCAGCTTGAGTGGTTACTCCTACGAGCAGTACTTC. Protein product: CASSLSGYSYEQYF.

The CDR3 region has the DNA TGTGCCAGCAGTTTAACGACAGGGGGTTATAATTCACCCCTCCACTTT. Translating it yields CASSLTTGGYNSPLHF. The chain has TRBV12-3 or TRBV12-4 and TRBJ1-6, with 9 nucleotides matching TRBD1. The CDR3 spans 16 residues. Trimming cost V 2 bases and J 4 bases; bases outside gene matches: 3.

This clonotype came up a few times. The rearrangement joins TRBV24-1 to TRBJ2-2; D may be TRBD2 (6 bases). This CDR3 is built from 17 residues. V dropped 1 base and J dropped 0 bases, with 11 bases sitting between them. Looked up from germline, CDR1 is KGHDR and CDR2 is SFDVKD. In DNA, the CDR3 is TGTGCCACCAGTGATTTACCCGGGACTTCGAACACCGGGGAGCTGTTTTTT. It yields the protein CATSDLPGTSNTGELFF.

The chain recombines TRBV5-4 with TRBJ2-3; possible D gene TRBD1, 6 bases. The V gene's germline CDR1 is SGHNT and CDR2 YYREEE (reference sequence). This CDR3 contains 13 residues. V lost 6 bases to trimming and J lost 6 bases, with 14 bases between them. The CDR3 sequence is CASTSAGVDTQYF. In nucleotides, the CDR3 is TGTGCCAGCACCTCGGCAGGGGTGGATACGCAGTATTTT.

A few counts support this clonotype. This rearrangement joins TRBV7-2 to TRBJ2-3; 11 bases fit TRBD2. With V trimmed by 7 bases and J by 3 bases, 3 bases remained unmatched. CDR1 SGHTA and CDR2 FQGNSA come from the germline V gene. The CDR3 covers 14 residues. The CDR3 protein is CASTGTSGTDTQYF. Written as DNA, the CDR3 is TGTGCCAGCACCGGGACTAGCGGTACAGATACGCAGTATTTT.

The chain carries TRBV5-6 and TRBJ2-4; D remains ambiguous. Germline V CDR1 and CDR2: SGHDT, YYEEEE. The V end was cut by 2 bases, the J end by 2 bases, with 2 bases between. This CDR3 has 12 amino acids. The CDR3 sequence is CASSFSKNIQYF. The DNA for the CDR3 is TGTGCCAGCAGCTTTTCCAAAAACATTCAGTACTTC.

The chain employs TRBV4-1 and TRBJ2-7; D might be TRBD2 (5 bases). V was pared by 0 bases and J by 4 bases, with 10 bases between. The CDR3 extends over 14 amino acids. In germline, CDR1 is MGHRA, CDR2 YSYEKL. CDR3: CASSQESGSYEQYF. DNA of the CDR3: TGCGCCAGCAGCCAAGAATCGGGATCTTACGAGCAGTACTTC.